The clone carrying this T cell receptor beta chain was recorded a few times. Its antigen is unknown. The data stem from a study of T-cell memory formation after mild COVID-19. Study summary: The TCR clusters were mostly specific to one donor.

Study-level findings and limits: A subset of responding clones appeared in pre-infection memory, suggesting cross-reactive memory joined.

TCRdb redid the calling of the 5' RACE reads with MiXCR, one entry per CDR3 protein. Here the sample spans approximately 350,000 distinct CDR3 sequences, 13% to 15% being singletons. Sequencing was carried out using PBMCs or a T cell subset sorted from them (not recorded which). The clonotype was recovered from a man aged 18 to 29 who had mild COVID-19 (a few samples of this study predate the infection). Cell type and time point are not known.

Here the CDR3 DNA reads TGTGCCAGAAGCTACGAGCAGTACTTC. Amino acids: CARSYEQYF. The rearrangement links TRBV12-3 or TRBV12-4 to TRBJ2-7, with D unresolved. The CDR3 contains 9 residues. Trimming pared 9 bases from V and 3 bases from J, leaving 3 bases between.